This entry is about one T cell receptor beta chain. Its matching antigen is unknown. The data derive from a study of cytomegalovirus exposure and HLA in healthy donors. Study-level points and caveats: Later work found that TCR association rates differed between HLA loci; DRB1 had the most and HLA-C the fewest.

The germline V gene has CDR1 MGHRA and CDR2 YSYEKL. The V segment lost 1 base and the J segment 7 bases; nucleotides outside the gene matches: 8. The CDR3 contains 16 residues. This PCR relied on a set of 60 Vbeta primers and 13 Jbeta primers. The data were produced by immunoSEQ multiplex PCR, yet TCRdb's version contains in-frame clones alone and is incomplete. The listing records roughly 40,000 clones. Donors likely had unrecorded immune exposures despite being nominally healthy when sampled. The chain employs TRBV4-1 and TRBJ2-1; the match to TRBD2 covers 9 bases. This clonotype was sampled from a man younger than 45 in good health and CMV-seronegative. The sequenced sample was PBMCs. The CDR3 spells CASSQGAGLATNEQFF. In DNA form, the CDR3 reads TGCGCCAGCAGCCAAGGGGCGGGACTAGCAACGAATGAGCAGTTCTTC.